This is a list of T cell receptor beta chains from one sample in a study of blood T cell repertoires in COVID-19. Profiling relied on immunoSEQ multiplex PCR, and the TCRdb table lists in-frame clones only, not all of them. The profile shows over 150,000 clones, under 95% of them singletons. The specimen sequenced was peripheral blood. These receptors all come from a man between 50 and 59 years old with acute or convalescent COVID-19. CDR3s include the opening cysteine and the closing phenylalanine or tryptophan. A D gene is named only where the DNA matches it firmly. Expanded clones are given a class, and other clones once, few, many or no size at all.

j_call clone_size d_call v_call cdr3_nt cdr3_aa
TRBJ1-6 NA NA TRBV3-1/TRBV3-2 TGTGCCAGCAGCCCAAACGGCCAGGGAGGATCACCCCTCCACTTT CASSPNGQGGSPLHF
TRBJ1-1 NA TRBD1 TRBV18 TGTGCCAGCTCCCCGGACAGGGAAATTGAAGCTTTCTTT CASSPDREIEAFF
TRBJ1-4 NA TRBD1 TRBV28 TGTGCCAGCAGTTTGTCGACAGGGGCAGGGGAAAAACTGTTTTTT CASSLSTGAGEKLFF
TRBJ1-2 NA NA TRBV29-1 TGCAGCGTTGAGTCCAGGGCGAATGGCTACACCTTC CSVESRANGYTF
TRBJ2-5 NA TRBD2 TRBV19 TGTGCCAGTAGTCAATTAGCGGGGGGCGGCGAGACCCAGTACTTC CASSQLAGGGETQYF
TRBJ1-1 NA NA TRBV2 TGTGCCAGCAGGGAGACTCGTAACACTGAAGCTTTCTTT CASRETRNTEAFF
TRBJ2-5 NA NA TRBV3-1/TRBV3-2 TGTGCCAGCAGTCTGAACAGGGTGGAAGAGACCCAGTACTTC CASSLNRVEETQYF
TRBJ1-5 NA NA TRBV19 TGTGCCAGTAGTGTGGGGCAGGTGGAACTCCAGCATTTT CASSVGQVELQHF
TRBJ1-5 once TRBD1 TRBV28 TGTGCCAGCACTCCGCGGGACAGGGCGGTTCAGCCCCAGCATTTT CASTPRDRAVQPQHF
TRBJ2-3 NA TRBD2 TRBV2 TGTGCCAGCAGAGTACTAGCGGGAAGCACAGATACGCAGTATTTT CASRVLAGSTDTQYF
TRBJ2-1 NA TRBD2 TRBV6-5 TGTGCCAGCAGACCAGGGAGGGGTAACAATGAGCAGTTCTTC CASRPGRGNNEQFF
TRBJ2-7 once NA TRBV6-2/TRBV6-3 TGTGCCAGCAGTTACTCGGGCCCCTACGAGCAGTACTTC CASSYSGPYEQYF
TRBJ2-7 NA TRBD1 TRBV10-3 TGTGCCATCAGCAAGACAGGGGCGGACGAGCAGTACTTC CAISKTGADEQYF
TRBJ1-4 once TRBD1 TRBV5-1 TGCGCCAGCAGCTTGTTCAGGGGGCGATTTCGGGATGAAAAACTGTTTTTT CASSLFRGRFRDEKLFF
TRBJ1-6 NA NA TRBV2 TGTGCCAGCACCCGGGGGGCTTCACCCCTCCACTTT CASTRGASPLHF
TRBJ2-5 NA NA TRBV5-1 TGCGCCAGCAGCTTTCAGGGGAGTTTGAGGGCCCAAGAGACCCAGTACTTC CASSFQGSLRAQETQYF
TRBJ2-3 NA NA TRBV4-1 TGCGCCAGCAGCCACGACCGATCGAGACGGGGCACAGATACGCAGTATTTT CASSHDRSRRGTDTQYF
TRBJ2-5 NA TRBD2 TRBV28 TGTGCCAGCGGAAGTTGGAGCGGGGGCAGGGTGACCCAGTACTTC CASGSWSGGRVTQYF
TRBJ2-1 once TRBD2 TRBV9 TGTGCCAGCAGCGAGACTAGCGGTTACAATGAGCAGTTCTTC CASSETSGYNEQFF
TRBJ2-5 NA NA TRBV6-5 TGTGCCAGCAGTCGGGTGGGAGAGACCCAGTACTTC CASSRVGETQYF
TRBJ1-5 NA NA TRBV28 TGTGCCAGCAGACCACTAACTTATTCCAGCAATCAGCCCCAGCATTTT CASRPLTYSSNQPQHF
TRBJ1-1 NA NA TRBV6-2/TRBV6-3 TGTGCCAGCAGTACAGGGATGAACACTGAAGCTTTCTTT CASSTGMNTEAFF
TRBJ1-1 NA NA TRBV7-6 TGTGCCAGCAGCTTAGCGGTGGGGGGGGCTGAAGCTTTCTTT CASSLAVGGAEAFF
TRBJ2-3 NA NA TRBV5-1 TGCGCCAGCAGTAGTGGGACTAGCACAGATACGCAGTATTTT CASSSGTSTDTQYF
TRBJ2-1 NA TRBD2 TRBV6-1 TGTGCCAGCAGTGAAGGTTCGGGGGGGCTCTACAATGAGCAGTTCTTC CASSEGSGGLYNEQFF
TRBJ1-4 NA NA TRBV10-3 TGTGCCATCAGTGGGGCCGATAATGAAAAACTGTTTTTT CAISGADNEKLFF
TRBJ2-7 NA TRBD1 TRBV7-9 TGTGCCAGCAGCCGACCTCCGGGACAGTCAACCTACGAGCAGTACTTC CASSRPPGQSTYEQYF
TRBJ2-2 NA NA TRBV2 TGTGCCAGCAGGGGGGGGACAGGCGGCACCGGGGAGCTGTTTTTT CASRGGTGGTGELFF
TRBJ1-1 once NA TRBV5-1 TGCGCCAGCAGCTCCCCAGGGTCTTATACTGAAGCTTTCTTT CASSSPGSYTEAFF
TRBJ1-2 NA NA TRBV24-1 TGTGCCACCAGCTCCCCGACAGCCTCCTATGGCTACACCTTC CATSSPTASYGYTF
TRBJ2-5 NA NA TRBV5-1 TGCGCCAGCAGCTTGGCCGGCTATGGACTGCAGGCGACCCAGTACTTC CASSLAGYGLQATQYF
TRBJ2-1 NA NA TRBV5-1 TGCGCCAGCAGCTTCCAGGTTGGCGATGAGCAGTTCTTC CASSFQVGDEQFF
TRBJ2-2 NA NA TRBV11-2 TGTGCCAGCAGCCCCGACGGGACCGGGGAGCTGTTTTTT CASSPDGTGELFF
TRBJ1-2 NA NA TRBV6-2/TRBV6-3 TGTGCCAGCAGTTACGGGGCAGGTGGCACCTTC CASSYGAGGTF
TRBJ1-5 NA NA TRBV19 TGTGCCAGTAGTATTCTTGGTGAGGCTCAGCCCCAGCATTTT CASSILGEAQPQHF
TRBJ2-7 NA NA TRBV5-8 TGTGCCAGCAGCCTGGAGGACAACTCCTACGAGCAGTACTTC CASSLEDNSYEQYF
TRBJ2-5 NA TRBD1 TRBV6-5 TGTGCCAGCAGTCCGGACAGGGTAGAGACCCAGTACTTC CASSPDRVETQYF
TRBJ2-3 NA TRBD1 TRBV24-1 TGTGCCACCAGTGATTCGGGGACAGCTATCATTAGCACAGATACGCAGTATTTT CATSDSGTAIISTDTQYF
TRBJ1-6 NA TRBD1 TRBV28 TGTGCCAGCAGTCGGCCTAGGGACAGGCGGGATTCACCCCTCCACTTT CASSRPRDRRDSPLHF
TRBJ2-6 NA NA TRBV7-8 TGTGCCAGCAGCTTACCTGGGGCGCGTGGGGCCAACGTCCTGACTTTC CASSLPGARGANVLTF
TRBJ2-4 once TRBD1 TRBV3-1/TRBV3-2 TGTGCCAGCAGCCAAGCGGGACAGTTAGCCAAAAACATTCAGTACTTC CASSQAGQLAKNIQYF
TRBJ2-5 NA TRBD2 TRBV7-2 TGTGCCAGCAGTAAGGCCGGGACTAGCGGGGGACAATGGACCCAGTACTTC CASSKAGTSGGQWTQYF
TRBJ1-3 once NA TRBV2 TGTGCCAGCAAGGTGACAGGCTCCTCTGGAAACACCATATATTTT CASKVTGSSGNTIYF
TRBJ1-1 NA NA TRBV5-4 TGTGCCAGCAGCCTCGTCGGGGGGAACACTGAAGCTTTCTTT CASSLVGGNTEAFF
TRBJ2-5 NA NA TRBV6-2/TRBV6-3 TGTGCCAGCAGCTGGACTGAGACCCAGTACTTC CASSWTETQYF
TRBJ1-2 NA NA TRBV10-2 TGCGCCAGCAGTGAGGTCCGTAACTATGGCTACACCTTC CASSEVRNYGYTF
TRBJ1-5 NA NA TRBV28 TGTGCCAGCACGGTGAGCAATCAGCCCCAGCATTTT CASTVSNQPQHF
TRBJ2-1 once TRBD2 TRBV3-1/TRBV3-2 TGTGCCAGCAGCCACCCGGGACTAGCGGATAACAATGAGCAGTTCTTC CASSHPGLADNNEQFF
TRBJ1-5 NA NA TRBV7-2 TGTGCCAGCGGGCCCCCCGACACGTTACAGCCCCAGCATTTT CASGPPDTLQPQHF
TRBJ2-3 once NA TRBV28 TGTGCCAGCAGTCCTCCCTCCCCTAGCACAGATACGCAGTATTTT CASSPPSPSTDTQYF
TRBJ2-5 once TRBD2 TRBV19 TGTGCCAGTAGTCCGAGACTAGCGGAAGAGACCCAGTACTTC CASSPRLAEETQYF
TRBJ2-7 NA NA TRBV7-2 TGTGCCAGCAGCCGGAGGGGTAACGAGCAGTACTTC CASSRRGNEQYF
TRBJ2-3 NA NA TRBV5-6 TGTGCCAGCAGCTGGGCGGGCGGGGCTCTGCGGCCAGATACGCAGTATTTT CASSWAGGALRPDTQYF
TRBJ2-1 once NA TRBV4-1 TGCGCCAGCAGCCATTCTAGCGTGCCCCCCAATGAGCAGTTCTTC CASSHSSVPPNEQFF
TRBJ2-7 NA TRBD1 TRBV2 TGTGCCAGCAGTGAATTCGAGGGGGCCAACGAGCAGTACTTC CASSEFEGANEQYF
TRBJ2-7 NA NA TRBV6-6 TGTGCCAGCACCCTCAAAGCCGGCTCCTACGAGCAGTACTTC CASTLKAGSYEQYF
TRBJ1-1 NA NA TRBV10-3 TGTGCCATCAGTGAGGGACAACTGAACACTGAAGCTTTCTTT CAISEGQLNTEAFF
TRBJ1-4 NA TRBD1 TRBV5-1 TGCGCCAGCAGCTTGCGCGGGACAGGGGGTACAGCTAATGAAAAACTGTTTTTT CASSLRGTGGTANEKLFF
TRBJ1-2 NA TRBD1 TRBV2 TGTGCCAGCCGGGACAGCCTATATGGCTACACCTTC CASRDSLYGYTF
TRBJ1-6 NA NA TRBV6-1 TGTGCCAGCAGTGACCCAAAGGGGTCCCCCACCTATAATTCACCCCTCCACTTT CASSDPKGSPTYNSPLHF